What follows is one T cell receptor beta chain and its context. The sample is drawn from a study of Ad26.COV2.S vaccination and SARS-CoV-2 variants. Clones were read by immunoSEQ multiplex PCR, and TCRdb kept only the in-frame ones, dropping some. Here the sample spans around 400,000 clones, under 90% being singletons. The CDR3 length is 14 residues. Deletions cut 2 bases from V and 8 bases from J, with 13 bases between. CDR1 and CDR2 from the germline V gene are MGHRA and YSYEKL. The treatment is: around 19 received Ad26.COV2.S at low or high dose, single or two shots; roughly five received placebo; per-sample allocation not given. Sampling was done on day 63 after the first vaccine or placebo injection.

The V gene is TRBV4-1, the J gene TRBJ2-4; possible D gene TRBD2, 6 bases. This specimen consisted of peripheral blood, obtained in a trial of Ad26.COV2.S vaccine versus placebo. The TCR comes from a person between 18 and 60 years old who received the Ad26.COV2.S COVID-19 vaccine or a placebo. CDR3 protein: CASSQFLTRDIQYF. The DNA of the CDR3 is TGCGCCAGCAGCCAATTTTTGACTAGGGACATTCAGTACTTC.